This paragraph covers one TCR beta chain sequence. Its antigen is currently unknown. Those who donated were healthy HIV-negative adults, with no recent acute infections or vaccinations reported. CD45RA-negative memory and CD45RA+ naive subsets were split from the CD4+ cells. The source of the sample is a study of shared clonotypes between healthy human individuals. Germline V CDR1 and CDR2: SGHRS, YFSETQ. This CDR3 is 17 amino acids long. The ends lost 0 bases at V and 2 bases at J; junction bases unmatched: 3. Clones were read by immunoSEQ multiplex PCR, and TCRdb kept only the in-frame ones, dropping some. This table holds over 1.4 million clones, roughly 97% found once. Study observations and caveats: Sharing across four donors was highest in naive CD4 (around 5%) and lowest in memory CD8 (roughly 0.4%). Represented diversity, genetic and exposure-history alike, was limited by few donors.

The V gene is TRBV5-1, the J gene TRBJ2-2; 11 positions agree with TRBD2. This TCR was sampled from a young man in good health. Material for sequencing was naive CD4+ T cells sorted from blood. Subset specified: CD45RA+ positively selected. For the CDR3, the DNA is TGCGCCAGCAGCTTGGTAACTAGCGGGAGTAACACCGGGGAGCTGTTTTTT. Protein sequence: CASSLVTSGSNTGELFF. The variable domain in full, with the rest retrieved from reference TRBV5-1 and TRBJ2-2, is KAGVTQTPRYLIKTRGQQVTLSCSPISGHRSVSWYQQTPGQGLQFLFEYFSETQRNKGNFPGRFSGRQFSNSRSEMNVSTLELGDSALYLCASSLVTSGSNTGELFFGEGSRLTVL.